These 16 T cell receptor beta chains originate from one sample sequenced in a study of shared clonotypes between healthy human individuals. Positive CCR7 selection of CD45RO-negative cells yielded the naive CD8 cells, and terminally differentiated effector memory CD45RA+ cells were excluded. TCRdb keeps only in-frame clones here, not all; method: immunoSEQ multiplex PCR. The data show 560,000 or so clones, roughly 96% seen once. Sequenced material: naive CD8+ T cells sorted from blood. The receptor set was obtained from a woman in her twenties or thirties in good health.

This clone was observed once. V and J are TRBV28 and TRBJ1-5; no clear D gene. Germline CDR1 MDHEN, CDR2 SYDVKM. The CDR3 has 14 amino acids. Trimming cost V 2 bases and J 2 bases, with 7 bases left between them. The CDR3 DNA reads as TGTGCCAGCAGTTTAGCCCAAGGCAATCAGCCCCAGCATTTT. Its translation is CASSLAQGNQPQHF. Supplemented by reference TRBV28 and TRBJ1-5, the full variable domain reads DVKVTQSSRYLVKRTGEKVFLECVQDMDHENMFWYRQDPGLGLRLIYFSYDVKMKEKGDIPEGYSVSREKKERFSLILESASTNQTSMYLCASSLAQGNQPQHFGDGTRLSIL.

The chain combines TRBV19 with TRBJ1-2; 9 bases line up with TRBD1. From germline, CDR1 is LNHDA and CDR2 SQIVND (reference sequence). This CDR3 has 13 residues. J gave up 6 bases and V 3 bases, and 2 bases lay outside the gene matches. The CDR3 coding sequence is TGTGCCAGTAGTATGGGACAGGGAGATGGCTACACCTTC. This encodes CASSMGQGDGYTF. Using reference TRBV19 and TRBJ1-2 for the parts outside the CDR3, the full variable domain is DGGITQSPKYLFRKEGQNVTLSCEQNLNHDAMYWYRQDPGQGLRLIYYSQIVNDFQKGDIAEGYSVSREKKESFPLTVTSAQKNPTAFYLCASSMGQGDGYTFGSGTRLTVV.

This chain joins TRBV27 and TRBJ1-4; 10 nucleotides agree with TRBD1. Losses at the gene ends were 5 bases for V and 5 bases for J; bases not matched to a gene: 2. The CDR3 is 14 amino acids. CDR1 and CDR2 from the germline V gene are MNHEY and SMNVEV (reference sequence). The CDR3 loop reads CASSTGQGNEKLFF. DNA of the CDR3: TGTGCCAGCAGTACGGGACAGGGGAATGAAAAACTGTTTTTT.

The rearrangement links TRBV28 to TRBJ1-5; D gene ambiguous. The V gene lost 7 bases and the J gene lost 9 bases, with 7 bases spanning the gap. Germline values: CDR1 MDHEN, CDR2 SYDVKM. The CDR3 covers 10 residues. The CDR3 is CASTLGPQHF. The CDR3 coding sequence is TGTGCCAGCACCCTTGGGCCCCAGCATTTT.

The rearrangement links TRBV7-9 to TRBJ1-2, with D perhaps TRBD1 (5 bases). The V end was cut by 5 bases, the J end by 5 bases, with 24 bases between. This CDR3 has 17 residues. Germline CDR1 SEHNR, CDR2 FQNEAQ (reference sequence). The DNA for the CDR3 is TGTGCCAGCAGCCGTTCAGGGTCCCCAATACCTACATATGGCTACACCTTC. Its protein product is CASSRSGSPIPTYGYTF.

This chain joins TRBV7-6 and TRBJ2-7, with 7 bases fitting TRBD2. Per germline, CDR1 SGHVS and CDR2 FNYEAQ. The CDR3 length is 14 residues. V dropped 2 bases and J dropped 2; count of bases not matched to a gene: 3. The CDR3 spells CASSLNAGAYEQYF. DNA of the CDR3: TGTGCCAGCAGCTTAAACGCGGGAGCCTACGAGCAGTACTTC.

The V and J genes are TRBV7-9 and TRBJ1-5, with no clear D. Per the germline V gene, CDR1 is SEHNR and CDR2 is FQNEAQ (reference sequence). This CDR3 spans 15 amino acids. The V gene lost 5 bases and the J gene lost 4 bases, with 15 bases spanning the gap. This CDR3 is CASSQSVGMNQPQHF. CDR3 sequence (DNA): TGTGCCAGCAGCCAATCGGTTGGCATGAATCAGCCCCAGCATTTT.

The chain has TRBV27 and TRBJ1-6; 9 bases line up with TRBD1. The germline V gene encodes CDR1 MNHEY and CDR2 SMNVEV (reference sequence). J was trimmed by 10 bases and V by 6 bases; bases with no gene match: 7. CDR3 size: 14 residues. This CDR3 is CASSGDRARSPLHF. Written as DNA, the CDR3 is TGTGCCAGCAGCGGGGACAGGGCAAGGTCACCCCTCCACTTT.

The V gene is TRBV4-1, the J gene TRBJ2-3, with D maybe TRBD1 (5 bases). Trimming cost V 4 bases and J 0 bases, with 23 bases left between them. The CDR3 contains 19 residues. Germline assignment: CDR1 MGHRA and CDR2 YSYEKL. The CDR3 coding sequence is TGCGCCAGCAGCCGGATCCCGAGGCAGGGTGTTAGAAGCACAGATACGCAGTATTTT. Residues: CASSRIPRQGVRSTDTQYF.

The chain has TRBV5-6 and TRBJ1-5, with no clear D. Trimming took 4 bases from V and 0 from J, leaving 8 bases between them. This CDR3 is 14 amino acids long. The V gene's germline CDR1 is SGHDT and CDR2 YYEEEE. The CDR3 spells CASSLSNSNQPQHF. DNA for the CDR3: TGTGCCAGCAGCCTCAGTAATAGCAATCAGCCCCAGCATTTT.

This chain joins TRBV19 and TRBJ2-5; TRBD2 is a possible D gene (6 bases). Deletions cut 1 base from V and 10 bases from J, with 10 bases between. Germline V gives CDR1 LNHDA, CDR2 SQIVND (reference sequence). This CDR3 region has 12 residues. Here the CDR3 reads CASSIVMGLQYF. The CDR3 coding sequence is TGTGCCAGTAGTATAGTTATGGGACTCCAGTACTTC.

CDR3 sequence (DNA): TGTGCCTGGGGGGGGCCGCTAGAGGGCTACGAGCAGTACTTC. Protein: CAWGGPLEGYEQYF. This chain joins TRBV30 and TRBJ2-7; D possibly uses TRBD1 or TRBD2 (6 bases each). This CDR3 is built from 14 residues. Germline V gene lookup returns CDR1 GTSNPN and CDR2 SVGIG (reference sequence). Trimming took 5 bases from V and 3 from J, leaving 17 bases between them. Looking up the rest from reference TRBV30 and TRBJ2-7 gives the full variable domain: SQTIHQWPATLVQPVGSPLSLECTVEGTSNPNLYWYRQAAGRGLQLLFYSVGIGQISSEVPQNLSASRPQDRQFILSSKKLLLSDSGFYLCAWGGPLEGYEQYFGPGTRLTVT.

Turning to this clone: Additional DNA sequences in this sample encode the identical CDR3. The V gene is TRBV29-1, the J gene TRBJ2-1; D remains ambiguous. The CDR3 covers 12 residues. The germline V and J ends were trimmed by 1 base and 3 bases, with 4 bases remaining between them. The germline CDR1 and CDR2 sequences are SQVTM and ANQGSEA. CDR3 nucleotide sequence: TGCAGCGTTGAAGCTGTCTACAATGAGCAGTTCTTC. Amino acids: CSVEAVYNEQFF.

CDR3: CASSVAGMDSETQYF. The CDR3 bases are TGTGCCAGCAGCGTAGCGGGAATGGATTCGGAGACCCAGTACTTC. J is TRBJ2-5 and V is TRBV9; tentatively, D is TRBD2 (5 bases). The CDR3 contains 15 residues. CDR1 and CDR2 from the germline V gene are SGDLS and YYNGEE. With 0 bases removed from V and 5 bases from J, the gap between germline ends came to 14 bases.

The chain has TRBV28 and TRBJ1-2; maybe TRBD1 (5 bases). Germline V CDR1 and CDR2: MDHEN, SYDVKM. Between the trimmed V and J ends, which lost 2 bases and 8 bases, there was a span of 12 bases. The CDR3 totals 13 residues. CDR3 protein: CASSLNPGSGYTF. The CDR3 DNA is TGTGCCAGCAGTTTAAATCCAGGGTCGGGCTACACCTTC.

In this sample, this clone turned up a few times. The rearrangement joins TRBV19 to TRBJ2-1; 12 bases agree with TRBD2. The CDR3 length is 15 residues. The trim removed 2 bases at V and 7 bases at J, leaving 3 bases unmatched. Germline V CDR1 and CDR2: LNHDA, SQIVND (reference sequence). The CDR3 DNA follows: TGTGCCAGTAGTATACAGACTAGCGGGAGTAATGAGCAGTTCTTC. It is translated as CASSIQTSGSNEQFF. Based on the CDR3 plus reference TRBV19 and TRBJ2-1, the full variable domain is DGGITQSPKYLFRKEGQNVTLSCEQNLNHDAMYWYRQDPGQGLRLIYYSQIVNDFQKGDIAEGYSVSREKKESFPLTVTSAQKNPTAFYLCASSIQTSGSNEQFFGPGTRLTVL.